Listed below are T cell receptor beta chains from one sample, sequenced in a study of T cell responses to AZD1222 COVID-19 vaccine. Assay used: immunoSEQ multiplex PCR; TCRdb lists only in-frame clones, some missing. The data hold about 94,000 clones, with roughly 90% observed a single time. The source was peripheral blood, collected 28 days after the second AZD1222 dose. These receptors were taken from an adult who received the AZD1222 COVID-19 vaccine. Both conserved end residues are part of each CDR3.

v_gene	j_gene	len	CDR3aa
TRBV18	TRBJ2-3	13	CASSRTRGATQYF
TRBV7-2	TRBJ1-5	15	CASSLDLQGVQPQHF
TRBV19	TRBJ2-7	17	CASSTLAPSEAPYEQYF
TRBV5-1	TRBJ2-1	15	CASSFTGGNRNEQFF
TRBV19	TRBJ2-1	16	CASSIVGASNHNEQFF
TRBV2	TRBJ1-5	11	CASRAGNPQHF
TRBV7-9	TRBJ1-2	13	CASGLQGDFGYTF
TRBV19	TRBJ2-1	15	CASTGGQGTYNEQFF
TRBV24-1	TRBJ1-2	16	CATSERPDRDSASYTF
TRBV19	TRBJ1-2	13	CASSRQGYYGYTF
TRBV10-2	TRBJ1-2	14	CASSEVPTGYGYTF
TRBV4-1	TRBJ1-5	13	CASSRQVDQPQHF
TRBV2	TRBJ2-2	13	CASRLDLTGELFF
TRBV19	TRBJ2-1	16	CASSMAFVAGGNEQFF
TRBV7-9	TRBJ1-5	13	CASSLGGTQPQHF
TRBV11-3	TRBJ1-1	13	CASSPPGGPEAFF
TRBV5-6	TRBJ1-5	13	CASSLSDQSPQHF
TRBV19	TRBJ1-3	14	CASRGQGSGNTIYF
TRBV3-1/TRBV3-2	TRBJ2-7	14	CASSPGTGSYEQYF
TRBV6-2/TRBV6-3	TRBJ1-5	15	CASSYEETNSQPQHF
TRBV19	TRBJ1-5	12	CASTGGPQPQHF
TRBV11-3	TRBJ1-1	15	CASSFHPPQDTEAFF
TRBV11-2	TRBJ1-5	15	CASSLVAGENQPQHF
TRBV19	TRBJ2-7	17	CASSMAGAHIGFYEQYF
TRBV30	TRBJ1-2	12	CAWSVRNYGYTF
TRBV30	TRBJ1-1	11	CAWPPGLQAFF
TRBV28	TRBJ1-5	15	CASSGEINSNQPQHF
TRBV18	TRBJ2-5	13	CASSPGQDWTQYF
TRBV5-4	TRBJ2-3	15	CASSGGLTETDTQYF
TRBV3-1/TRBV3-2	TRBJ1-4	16	CASSQDLRGANEKLFF
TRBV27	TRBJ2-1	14	CASSLQQTLGEQFF
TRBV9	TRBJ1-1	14	CASSVDSSSLEAFF
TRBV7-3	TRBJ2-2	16	CASSPGTGGDTGELFF
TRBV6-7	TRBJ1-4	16	CASPGGVVETNEKLFF
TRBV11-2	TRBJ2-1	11	CASSLTNEQFF
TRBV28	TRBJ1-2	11	CASSLNYGYTF
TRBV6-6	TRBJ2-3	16	CASSRTGLQRTDTQYF
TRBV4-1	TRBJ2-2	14	CASSFRGATGELFF
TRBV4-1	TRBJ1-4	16	CASSQDGTGLWEKLFF
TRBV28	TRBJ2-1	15	CASSSLAGGIDEQFF
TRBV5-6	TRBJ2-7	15	CASSRGTGGADEQYF
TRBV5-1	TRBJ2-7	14	CASSRDASSYEQYF
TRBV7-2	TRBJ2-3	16	CASSSTSLADTDTQYF
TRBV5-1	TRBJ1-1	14	CASSLAQGNTEAFF
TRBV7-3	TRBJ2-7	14	CASSLQGAAGEQYF
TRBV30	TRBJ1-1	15	CAWMGSWAWGTEAFF
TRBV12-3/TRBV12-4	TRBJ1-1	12	CASGARGPEAFF
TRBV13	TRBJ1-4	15	CASSLGDRSNEKLFF
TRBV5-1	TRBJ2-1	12	CASRESWNEQFF
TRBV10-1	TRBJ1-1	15	CASSESGGPYTEAFF
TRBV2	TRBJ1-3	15	CASSVGQGTGNTIYF